What follows are 30 T cell receptor beta chains derived from one specimen sequenced in a study of lymphopenia after photon versus proton radiotherapy. Only in-frame clones appear in the TCRdb table, and some are missing; sequencing was by immunoSEQ multiplex PCR. The sample has about 83,000 clones, around 82% seen once. This specimen consisted of peripheral blood, obtained from a patient treated with proton-based radiotherapy. The origin of the receptors is a man aged 55 to 70 with pancreatic cancer.

The chain carries TRBV4-2 and TRBJ2-2; D is possibly TRBD1 (6 bases). The V end was cut by 4 bases, the J end by 4 bases, with 13 bases between. Germline V gene data show CDR1 as LGHNA and CDR2 as YNFKEQ. The CDR3 contains 15 residues. As DNA, the CDR3 is TGTGCCAGCAGCCCACAAAGACAGGCCACCGGGGAGCTGTTTTTT. Translated, it gives CASSPQRQATGELFF.

V usage is TRBV28 and J usage is TRBJ1-1; tentative D call: TRBD1 (6 bases). Germline CDR1 is MDHEN and CDR2 is SYDVKM. V was shortened by 3 bases and J by 0 bases, with 14 bases between the two germline ends. The CDR3 consists of 16 residues. Here the CDR3 DNA reads TGTGCCAGCAGTTTTCCGGGACACAGCATGAACACTGAAGCTTTCTTT. Protein: CASSFPGHSMNTEAFF.

The chain uses TRBV7-2 and TRBJ1-1, with 7 bases that match TRBD1. This CDR3 is 14 amino acids long. CDR1 is SGHTA and CDR2 is FQGNSA in the germline V gene. Unmatched junction bases numbered 3, after V lost 2 bases and J lost 3 bases. The CDR3 region is CASSLPGQYTEAFF. The DNA of the CDR3 is TGTGCCAGCAGCTTACCGGGACAGTACACTGAAGCTTTCTTT. The full variable domain, its missing parts supplied by reference TRBV7-2 and TRBJ1-1, is GAGVSQSPSNKVTEKGKDVELRCDPISGHTALYWYRQSLGQGLEFLIYFQGNSAPDKSGLPSDRFSAERTGGSVSTLTIQRTQQEDSAVYLCASSLPGQYTEAFFGQGTRLTVV.

This clone was counted between two and nine times. The chain combines TRBV27 with TRBJ2-7; 9 bases match TRBD2. Germline V lookup: CDR1 MNHEY, CDR2 SMNVEV (reference sequence). V lost 6 bases to trimming and J lost 2 bases; unmatched junction nucleotides: 11. The CDR3 spans 16 residues. The CDR3 nucleotides are TGTGCCAGCAGACGGGGAGGAGCGGGAGGAACCTACGAGCAGTACTTC. Protein sequence: CASRRGGAGGTYEQYF.

The chain links TRBV28 to TRBJ2-3; 7 positions agree with TRBD2. The V gene end was trimmed by 8 bases and the J gene end by 4 bases; junction bases not matched to a gene: 6. CDR1 is MDHEN and CDR2 is SYDVKM in the germline V gene. The CDR3 sequence is 13 residues long. CDR3 amino acids: CASGAGEADTQYF. CDR3 bases: TGTGCCAGCGGGGCGGGAGAGGCAGATACGCAGTATTTT.

The genes are TRBV7-6 and TRBJ2-1; 12 bases fit TRBD2. There are 15 residues in the CDR3. Germline values: CDR1 SGHVS, CDR2 FNYEAQ. With V trimmed by 5 bases and J by 5 bases, 4 bases remained unmatched. This CDR3 reads CASSITSGRNNEQFF. The DNA of the CDR3 is TGTGCCAGCAGCATAACTAGCGGGAGGAACAATGAGCAGTTCTTC.

The chain links TRBV21-1 to TRBJ1-1; the D segment call TRBD1 is taken from the table without a DNA check. TRBV21-1 constitutes a pseudogene. The CDR3 covers 15 residues. CDR3 bases: TGTGCCAGCAGCGCCATCTGGGACAGTAACACTGAAGCTTTCTTT. This gives the protein CASSAIWDSNTEAFF.

The V and J genes are TRBV30 and TRBJ1-1; 7 bases agree with TRBD1. Trimming cost V 8 bases and J 1 base; bases outside gene matches: 7. The germline CDR1 and CDR2 sequences are GTSNPN and SVGIG (reference sequence). CDR3 length: 13 amino acids. Written as DNA, the CDR3 is TGTGCCACGGAGAACAGGGGGAACACTGAAGCTTTCTTT. It encodes CATENRGNTEAFF.

This rearrangement joins TRBV2 to TRBJ2-3; D may correspond to TRBD1 or TRBD2 (6 bases each). Between the trimmed V and J ends, which lost 7 bases and 5 bases, there was a span of 22 bases. The germline V gene has CDR1 SNHLY and CDR2 FYNNEI. This CDR3 has 16 amino acids. The CDR3 sequence is CASTTGRGRGGDTQYF. CDR3 DNA: TGTGCCAGCACCACAGGTCGGGGGCGAGGTGGAGATACGCAGTATTTT.

The chain joins TRBV14 to TRBJ2-2; D might be TRBD1 (7 bases). Germline CDR1 reads SGHDN; CDR2 reads FVKESK. The CDR3 totals 14 residues. Trimming took off 2 bases at V and 5 bases at J, with 9 bases between the two ends. The CDR3 here is CASSQQGGTGELFF. The CDR3 region has the DNA TGTGCCAGCAGCCAACAGGGGGGAACCGGGGAGCTGTTTTTT.

The chain joins TRBV7-6 to TRBJ1-3, with D perhaps TRBD1 (6 bases). This CDR3 is 17 amino acids long. Trimming pared 2 bases from V and 1 base from J, leaving 15 bases between. Germline CDR1 reads SGHVS; CDR2 reads FNYEAQ. The CDR3 here is CASSLNRDLPSGNTIYF. The DNA of the CDR3 is TGTGCCAGCAGCTTAAACAGGGACCTTCCGTCTGGAAACACCATATATTTT.

The rearrangement joins TRBV29-1 to TRBJ1-2, with TRBD1 matching 8 bases. Germline CDR1 reads SQVTM; CDR2 reads ANQGSEA. The CDR3 length is 13 residues. Trimming at V came to 6 bases and at J to 8 bases, leaving 11 bases not matched to a gene. The CDR3 protein is CSVGLTGVRGYTF. The CDR3, as DNA: TGCAGCGTGGGGTTGACAGGGGTGAGGGGCTACACCTTC.

This clone was seen just once. The chain has TRBV25-1 and TRBJ1-1; D is possibly TRBD1 (5 bases). V dropped 6 bases and J dropped 6 bases, with 8 bases sitting between them. Germline V gene lookup returns CDR1 MGHDK and CDR2 SYGVNS. This CDR3 spans 11 amino acids. The CDR3, as DNA: TGTGCCAGCAGAGGACACTCTGAAGCTTTCTTT. Translating gives CASRGHSEAFF. The full variable domain, rest sourced from reference TRBV25-1 and TRBJ1-1, is EADIYQTPRYLVIGTGKKITLECSQTMGHDKMYWYQQDPGMELHLIHYSYGVNSTEKGDLSSESTVSRIRTEHFPLTLESARPSHTSQYLCASRGHSEAFFGQGTRLTVV.

The chain couples TRBV28 to TRBJ2-7; 11 bases map to TRBD2. This CDR3 region has 15 residues. The V gene end was trimmed by 8 bases and the J gene end by 2 bases; junction bases not matched to a gene: 8. CDR1 and CDR2 from the germline V gene are MDHEN and SYDVKM. The CDR3 coding sequence is TGTGCCAGCGGGACTAGCGGCGACATTACCTACGAGCAGTACTTC. It yields the protein CASGTSGDITYEQYF.

The chain couples TRBV28 to TRBJ2-7; 16 bases are a match to TRBD2. The CDR3 length is 13 residues. V was clipped by 9 bases and J by 7 bases; unmatched bases: 3. CDR1 and CDR2 (germline): MDHEN, SYDVKM. The DNA for the CDR3 is TGTGCCAGTAAGGGACTAGCGGGAGGGGAGCAGTACTTC. It yields the protein CASKGLAGGEQYF.

The J gene is TRBJ1-5, the V gene TRBV30; D unresolved. With 3 bases removed from V and 4 bases from J, the gap between germline ends came to 13 bases. The length of the CDR3 is 14 residues. Germline V gives CDR1 GTSNPN, CDR2 SVGIG (reference sequence). The CDR3 sequence is CAWSSVAENQPQHF. The CDR3 nucleotides read TGTGCCTGGAGCAGTGTTGCGGAGAATCAGCCCCAGCATTTT.

This clone was detected once. The chain couples TRBV6-6 to TRBJ2-1; TRBD2 agrees at 11 bases. Germline CDR1 and CDR2: MNHNY and SVGAGI (reference sequence). V trimming: 0 bases; J trimming: 10 bases; junction bases outside the gene matches: 8. This CDR3 region has 16 residues. The CDR3 protein is CASSYSGTSGAKEQFF. The CDR3 DNA reads TGTGCCAGCAGTTACTCTGGGACTAGCGGCGCGAAGGAGCAGTTCTTC.

The sample holds a few counts of this clone. The J gene is TRBJ2-7, the V gene TRBV6-1; no definite D call. The germline V and J ends were trimmed by 9 bases and 5 bases, with 11 bases remaining between them. Germline V lookup: CDR1 MNHNS, CDR2 SASEGT. This CDR3 spans 11 amino acids. The CDR3 nucleotides read TGTGCCAGTGGGTGGAGCGACGAGCAGTACTTC. Translating gives CASGWSDEQYF.

In its sample, this clone was seen a few times. The rearrangement links TRBV4-1 to TRBJ2-2; no clear D gene. Trimming pared 4 bases from V and 5 bases from J, leaving 5 bases between. Germline CDR1 reads MGHRA; CDR2 reads YSYEKL. The CDR3 sequence is 12 residues long. The CDR3 region is CASSRRTGELFF. As DNA, the CDR3 is TGCGCCAGCAGCCGCAGGACCGGGGAGCTGTTTTTT.

The V call is TRBV18, the J call TRBJ1-4; perhaps TRBD1 as D (6 bases). There are 16 residues in the CDR3. CDR1 and CDR2 (germline): KGHSH, LQKENI. Trimming shortened V by 6 bases and J by 3 bases, and 17 bases separated the two germline ends. CDR3 in amino acids: CASSRSEGVANEKLFF. DNA for the CDR3: TGTGCCAGCTCGCGTTCCGAGGGGGTTGCTAATGAAAAACTGTTTTTT.

This chain links TRBV19 with TRBJ2-2, with D maybe TRBD2 (6 bases). The CDR3 totals 16 residues. V dropped 1 base and J dropped 6 bases, with 15 bases sitting between them. The germline gives CDR1 LNHDA, CDR2 SQIVND (reference sequence). The CDR3 nucleotides read TGTGCCAGTAGTATAGCGATGGGCAGGGAGGCCGGGGAGCTGTTTTTT. Protein: CASSIAMGREAGELFF.

The rearrangement joins TRBV6-5 to TRBJ2-1, with 11 bases identical to TRBD2. Losses at the gene ends were 6 bases for V and 5 bases for J; bases not matched to a gene: 6. CDR3 length: 15 amino acids. Germline CDR1 is MNHEY and CDR2 is SVGAGI. This chain's CDR3 is CASSQTSGRHNEQFF. The CDR3 bases are TGTGCCAGCAGCCAAACTAGCGGGAGACACAATGAGCAGTTCTTC.

The chain uses TRBV18 and TRBJ1-3; D remains ambiguous. CDR1 and CDR2 from the germline V gene are KGHSH and LQKENI. Between the trimmed V and J ends, which lost 3 bases and 0 bases, there was a span of 12 bases. The CDR3 is 16 residues long. For the CDR3, the DNA is TGTGCCAGCTCACCCGGAGGAGATACCTCTGGAAACACCATATATTTT. This codes for CASSPGGDTSGNTIYF. Using reference TRBV18 and TRBJ1-3 for the parts outside the CDR3, the full variable domain is NAGVMQNPRHLVRRRGQEARLRCSPMKGHSHVYWYRQLPEEGLKFMVYLQKENIIDESGMPKERFSAEFPKEGPSILRIQQVVRGDSAAYFCASSPGGDTSGNTIYFGEGSWLTVV.

The rearrangement uses TRBV27 and TRBJ1-2; possible D gene TRBD1, 6 bases. The CDR3 is made up of 14 amino acids. The germline gives CDR1 MNHEY, CDR2 SMNVEV (reference sequence). The germline V and J ends were trimmed by 7 bases and 4 bases, with 16 bases remaining between them. CDR3 loop: CASTKQGSSYGYTF. The CDR3 coding sequence is TGTGCCAGCACCAAACAGGGTAGTAGCTATGGCTACACCTTC.

The gene calls are TRBV11-2 and TRBJ1-4, with D perhaps TRBD1 (5 bases). This CDR3 contains 15 residues. The germline CDR1 and CDR2 sequences are SGHAT and FQNNGV. Trimming stripped 5 bases from V and 0 bases from J, with 10 bases between. CDR3 residues: CASSPRGTTNEKLFF. CDR3 coding DNA: TGTGCCAGCAGCCCAAGGGGTACAACTAATGAAAAACTGTTTTTT.

The table lists this clone with a count of one. The chain employs TRBV7-9 and TRBJ2-3; TRBD2 matches 8 bases. Germline CDR1 and CDR2: SEHNR and FQNEAQ (reference sequence). This CDR3 contains 15 residues. Trimming at V came to 6 bases and at J to 2 bases, leaving 7 bases not matched to a gene. The CDR3 reads CASSAGGLATDTQYF. CDR3 in DNA: TGTGCCAGCAGTGCCGGAGGACTAGCCACAGATACGCAGTATTTT.

CDR3 nucleotide sequence: TGCAGCGTTGATGGCGGGAGAGCTTTTTCCTACAATGAGCAGTTCTTC. Residues: CSVDGGRAFSYNEQFF. The chain recombines TRBV29-1 with TRBJ2-1; 7 bases are a match to TRBD2. V was pared by 3 bases and J by 1 base, with 9 bases of the junction left unmatched. The CDR3 has 16 amino acids. The germline V gene has CDR1 SQVTM and CDR2 ANQGSEA.

J is TRBJ1-5 and V is TRBV28; 9 nucleotides line up with TRBD1. The CDR3 contains 15 residues. Losses at the gene ends were 6 bases for V and 6 bases for J; bases not matched to a gene: 9. CDR1 is MDHEN and CDR2 is SYDVKM in the germline V gene. CDR3 nucleotides: TGTGCCAGCAGGCCCTTACAGGGGGCGGGTCAGCCCCAGCATTTT. Encoded protein: CASRPLQGAGQPQHF.

The chain couples TRBV7-2 to TRBJ2-2; 12 bases agree with TRBD2. The CDR3 extends over 17 amino acids. The ends lost 5 bases at V and 6 bases at J; junction bases unmatched: 10. Germline V gives CDR1 SGHTA, CDR2 FQGNSA. The CDR3 loop reads CASSPPGLAGTAGELFF. The CDR3 DNA reads as TGTGCCAGCAGCCCCCCAGGACTAGCGGGGACGGCCGGGGAGCTGTTTTTT.

The chain combines TRBV7-2 with TRBJ2-7; 9 positions match TRBD1. Looked up from germline, CDR1 is SGHTA and CDR2 is FQGNSA. CDR3 length: 13 amino acids. The V and J ends lost 3 bases and 3 bases, in that order; junction bases with no gene match: 0. As DNA, the CDR3 is TGTGCCAGCAGCTTGACAGGGGGCTACGAGCAGTACTTC. It yields the protein CASSLTGGYEQYF.